One and the same sample provided the 27 T cell receptor beta chains below, sequenced in a study of sequential checkpoint blockade in melanoma. The table came from immunoSEQ multiplex PCR; TCRdb's copy has only in-frame clones and leaves some out. This sample has around 9,700 clones, with roughly 51% found just once. Treatment of the sample: randomized to nivolumab then ipilimumab (arm A) or the reverse (arm B). The input for sequencing was CD8+ T cells sorted from blood (inferred from file names), taken from a patient given nivolumab and ipilimumab in sequence. These receptors all come from a human donor with melanoma.

This rearrangement joins TRBV19 to TRBJ2-7, with 9 positions matching TRBD2. The germline CDR1 and CDR2 sequences are LNHDA and SQIVND (reference sequence). Trimming took 3 bases from V and 7 from J; bases not matched to a gene: 4. CDR3 length equals 13 residues. CDR3 loop: CASSIWLAGEQYF. The CDR3 DNA reads TGTGCCAGTAGTATTTGGCTAGCGGGGGAGCAGTACTTC.

This chain connects TRBV5-4 to TRBJ1-2, with 12 bases identical to TRBD1. The length of the CDR3 is 18 residues. The germline gives CDR1 SGHNT, CDR2 YYREEE (reference sequence). J gave up 2 bases and V 6 bases, and 14 bases lay outside the gene matches. This CDR3 reads CASTSGGGQGAINYGYTF. CDR3 sequence (DNA): TGTGCCAGCACGTCAGGGGGGGGACAGGGGGCTATAAACTATGGCTACACCTTC.

J is TRBJ2-1 and V is TRBV19; no reliable D call. The CDR3 has 13 residues. In germline, CDR1 is LNHDA, CDR2 SQIVND (reference sequence). The V gene lost 3 bases and the J gene lost 4 bases, with 7 bases spanning the gap. The CDR3 DNA sequence: TGTGCCAGTAGTATGAACGGTTACAATGAGCAGTTCTTC. Its translation is CASSMNGYNEQFF.

This clone has just a few counts. The chain uses TRBV14 and TRBJ2-7; no reliable D call. This CDR3 comprises 12 residues. V was shortened by 4 bases and J by 7 bases, with 11 bases between the two germline ends. Germline CDR1 is SGHDN and CDR2 is FVKESK. The CDR3, as DNA: TGTGCCAGCAGCCTAACGGAGAAAGAGCAGTACTTC. It encodes CASSLTEKEQYF. The full variable domain, in which reference TRBV14 and TRBJ2-7 provide the parts outside the CDR3, is EAGVTQFPSHSVIEKGQTVTLRCDPISGHDNLYWYRRVMGKEIKFLLHFVKESKQDESGMPNNRFLAERTGGTYSTLKVQPAELEDSGVYFCASSLTEKEQYFGPGTRLTVT.

V is TRBV9 and J is TRBJ1-1; TRBD1 agrees at 8 bases. Trimming at V came to 6 bases and at J to 5 bases, leaving 6 bases not matched to a gene. The CDR3 loop spans 13 amino acids. CDR1 is SGDLS and CDR2 is YYNGEE in the germline V gene. The CDR3 region is CASTPGQETEAFF. The CDR3 bases are TGTGCCAGCACCCCGGGACAGGAGACTGAAGCTTTCTTT.

This clone has a handful of counts. The chain has TRBV15 and TRBJ1-5; tentatively, D is TRBD1 (6 bases). The germline V and J ends were trimmed by 8 bases and 2 bases, with 16 bases remaining between them. Germline assignment: CDR1 LNHNV and CDR2 YYDKDF (reference sequence). The CDR3 sequence is 15 residues long. The CDR3 is CATSAGGSGNQPQHF. In nucleotides, the CDR3 is TGTGCCACCTCCGCGGGGGGCTCAGGCAATCAGCCCCAGCATTTT. The complete variable domain, with remaining parts taken from reference TRBV15 and TRBJ1-5, reads DAMVIQNPRYQVTQFGKPVTLSCSQTLNHNVMYWYQQKSSQAPKLLFHYYDKDFNNEADTPDNFQSRRPNTSFCFLDIRSPGLGDTAMYLCATSAGGSGNQPQHFGDGTRLSIL.

The CDR3 DNA is TGTGCCAGCAGCCAAGATCTAGGGGAATCTTTAGGCTACACCTTC. Translating it yields CASSQDLGESLGYTF. The rearrangement uses TRBV4-2 and TRBJ1-2; D is possibly TRBD1 (5 bases). Germline CDR1 is LGHNA and CDR2 is YNFKEQ. The CDR3 sequence is 15 residues long. Trimming shortened V by 0 bases and J by 8 bases, and 16 bases separated the two germline ends.

This chain uses TRBV11-3 with TRBJ2-1, with 11 bases fitting TRBD2. The germline gives CDR1 SGHNT, CDR2 YENEEA. V gave up 4 bases and J gave up 3 bases; unmatched junction bases: 2. CDR3 length: 15 residues. In DNA, the CDR3 is TGTGCCAGCAGCTCAACTAGCGGGAGCTACAATGAGCAGTTCTTC. Translated: CASSSTSGSYNEQFF. Supplemented by reference TRBV11-3 and TRBJ2-1, the full variable domain reads EAGVVQSPRYKIIEKKQPVAFWCNPISGHNTLYWYLQNLGQGPELLIRYENEEAVDDSQLPKDRFSAERLKGVDSTLKIQPAELGDSAVYLCASSSTSGSYNEQFFGPGTRLTVL.

V usage is TRBV15 and J usage is TRBJ2-7, with D unresolved. Germline V CDR1 and CDR2: LNHNV, YYDKDF (reference sequence). With 1 base removed from V and 0 bases from J, the gap between germline ends came to 10 bases. The CDR3 totals 15 residues. CDR3 nucleotide sequence: TGTGCCACCAGCAGAGGAGGCGGAAGCTCCTACGAGCAGTACTTC. Amino acids: CATSRGGGSSYEQYF.

J is TRBJ1-2 and V is TRBV30, with TRBD1 matching 7 bases. This CDR3 is built from 16 residues. CDR1 is GTSNPN and CDR2 is SVGIG in the germline V gene (reference sequence). J was trimmed by 4 bases and V by 2 bases; bases with no gene match: 13. CDR3 bases: TGTGCCTGGAGTCATGGATGGGCAGGGGGGTTCTATGGCTACACCTTC. It codes for CAWSHGWAGGFYGYTF.

This chain connects TRBV6-1 to TRBJ2-7; TRBD2 matches at 11 bases. This CDR3 region has 15 residues. Germline lookup yields CDR1 MNHNS and CDR2 SASEGT. V lost 6 bases to trimming and J lost 5 bases; unmatched junction nucleotides: 9. The CDR3 DNA follows: TGTGCCAGCAGCTTACTAGCGGGAGAAGACCACGAGCAGTACTTC. As protein: CASSLLAGEDHEQYF.

The chain joins TRBV7-2 to TRBJ2-4, with D maybe TRBD2 (5 bases). The ends were cut back, 2 bases at V and 8 bases at J, with 19 bases in the middle. CDR1 is SGHTA, CDR2 FQGNSA, per germline. The CDR3 has 16 amino acids. CDR3 sequence (DNA): TGTGCCAGCAGCTTATACCCGGACTCGTTAGACTACATTCAGTACTTC. Its translation: CASSLYPDSLDYIQYF. The full variable domain, with the rest looked up from reference TRBV7-2 and TRBJ2-4, is GAGVSQSPSNKVTEKGKDVELRCDPISGHTALYWYRQSLGQGLEFLIYFQGNSAPDKSGLPSDRFSAERTGGSVSTLTIQRTQQEDSAVYLCASSLYPDSLDYIQYFGAGTRLSVL.

V usage is TRBV6-5 and J usage is TRBJ2-1, with a tentative D call TRBD2 (6 bases). With 5 bases removed from V and 3 bases from J, the gap between germline ends came to 14 bases. The CDR3 extends over 15 amino acids. Germline lookup yields CDR1 MNHEY and CDR2 SVGAGI. The CDR3 spells CASSTKGGGYNEQFF. The CDR3 DNA sequence: TGTGCCAGCAGTACTAAGGGAGGTGGCTACAATGAGCAGTTCTTC.

This clone was detected only once. The chain employs TRBV5-8 and TRBJ2-1; 10 bases match TRBD2. The CDR3 length is 15 residues. Losses at the gene ends were 1 base for V and 5 bases for J; bases not matched to a gene: 3. In germline, CDR1 is SGHTS, CDR2 YDEGEE. CDR3 in DNA: TGTGCCAGCAGCTTGAGAACTAGCGGGAACAATGAGCAGTTCTTC. Translating it yields CASSLRTSGNNEQFF.

The chain recombines TRBV28 with TRBJ2-1; the match to TRBD2 covers 7 bases. The ends lost 7 bases at V and 4 bases at J; junction bases unmatched: 10. The CDR3 loop spans 15 amino acids. Germline lookup yields CDR1 MDHEN and CDR2 SYDVKM. The CDR3 DNA reads as TGTGCCAGCACCCTCTTGCGGGAGAGATACAATGAGCAGTTCTTC. Protein product: CASTLLRERYNEQFF.

This clone turned up a few times. The chain joins TRBV13 to TRBJ2-7, with a tentative D call TRBD2 (6 bases). Germline values: CDR1 PRHDT, CDR2 FYEKMQ (reference sequence). The V end was cut by 5 bases, the J end by 3 bases, with 8 bases between. The CDR3 extends over 12 amino acids. The CDR3 DNA reads TGTGCCAGCAGCGGGGGGAACTACGAGCAGTACTTC. Protein: CASSGGNYEQYF.

This clone occurred once. The J gene is TRBJ2-7, the V gene TRBV5-6, with a weak D call TRBD2 (6 bases). The V end was cut by 4 bases, the J end by 3 bases, with 17 bases between. Germline loops: CDR1 SGHDT, CDR2 YYEEEE. The CDR3 sequence is 15 residues long. The CDR3 sequence: CASSLGGAGGYEQYF. CDR3 nucleotides: TGTGCCAGCAGCCTGGGTGGGGCCGGGGGCTACGAGCAGTACTTC.

V usage is TRBV6-5 and J usage is TRBJ2-7; 7 positions match TRBD1. CDR1 and CDR2 from the germline V gene are MNHEY and SVGAGI. Trimming removed 6 bases from V and 4 bases from J; junction bases left unmatched: 12. This CDR3 comprises 15 residues. The CDR3 loop reads CASSQNEGQIYEQYF. DNA of the CDR3: TGTGCCAGCAGCCAGAACGAGGGACAGATTTACGAGCAGTACTTC.

This clone was counted between two and nine times. CDR3 nucleotides: TGTGCCAGCAGGTATACTAGCGGCTCCTACGAGCAGTACTTC. This translates into CASRYTSGSYEQYF. The genes are TRBV28 and TRBJ2-7; TRBD2 matches at 8 bases. The trim removed 6 bases at V and 0 bases at J, leaving 4 bases unmatched. The CDR3 is 14 amino acids. Per the germline V gene, CDR1 is MDHEN and CDR2 is SYDVKM. The variable domain in full, completed from reference TRBV28 and TRBJ2-7, reads DVKVTQSSRYLVKRTGEKVFLECVQDMDHENMFWYRQDPGLGLRLIYFSYDVKMKEKGDIPEGYSVSREKKERFSLILESASTNQTSMYLCASRYTSGSYEQYFGPGTRLTVT.

The chain links TRBV4-3 to TRBJ2-7; 11 nucleotides align to TRBD1. With 0 bases clipped from V and 3 bases from J, the junction kept 1 base outside the gene matches. The CDR3 is made up of 15 amino acids. Germline V gene data show CDR1 as LGHNA and CDR2 as YSLEER. In nucleotides, the CDR3 is TGCGCCAGCAGCCAAGAGGGGACAGGGGGCTACGAGCAGTACTTC. Translated: CASSQEGTGGYEQYF.

The chain joins TRBV13 to TRBJ2-1, with 9 bases aligning to TRBD1. The CDR3 loop spans 16 amino acids. J lost 7 bases, V lost 1 base, and 8 bases had no gene match. CDR1 is PRHDT and CDR2 is FYEKMQ in the germline V gene (reference sequence). The CDR3 DNA is TGTGCCAGCAGCTTAGACCGGGACAGGGTGAGGAATGAGCAGTTCTTC. It encodes CASSLDRDRVRNEQFF.

This clone was counted between two and nine times. The chain has TRBV13 and TRBJ2-7; D ambiguous. Looked up from germline, CDR1 is PRHDT and CDR2 is FYEKMQ (reference sequence). V was trimmed by 6 bases and J by 6 bases, leaving 15 bases between them. The CDR3 is 13 amino acids. CDR3 coding DNA: TGTGCCAGCAGTTTGTCTTTAGCCTCCGAGCAGTACTTC. It translates to CASSLSLASEQYF.

This clone was counted a few times. This chain joins TRBV27 and TRBJ1-1; tentative D call: TRBD1 (5 bases). V lost 3 bases, J lost 4 bases, and 15 bases lay in between. The CDR3 has 15 residues. The germline gives CDR1 MNHEY, CDR2 SMNVEV (reference sequence). The CDR3 DNA reads as TGTGCCAGCAGTTTGGGGCAGGGTTTCGGCACTGAAGCTTTCTTT. Translated: CASSLGQGFGTEAFF.

The chain has TRBV9 and TRBJ2-1; the D is unclear. The CDR3 contains 13 residues. V dropped 0 bases and J dropped 8 bases, with 9 bases sitting between them. CDR1 and CDR2 (germline): SGDLS, YYNGEE. Written as DNA, the CDR3 is TGTGCCAGCAGCGTAGGGGCCGCCGATGAGCAGTTCTTC. It is translated as CASSVGAADEQFF.

The chain has TRBV18 and TRBJ2-7; 7 nucleotides agree with TRBD1. V was pared by 3 bases and J by 2 bases, with 4 bases of the junction left unmatched. The germline V gene encodes CDR1 KGHSH and CDR2 LQKENI. This CDR3 comprises 14 residues. DNA of the CDR3: TGTGCCAGCTCACCCGGGACAGTGACCTACGAGCAGTACTTC. Amino acids: CASSPGTVTYEQYF.

The rearrangement links TRBV30 to TRBJ2-5; maybe TRBD1 (5 bases). The CDR3 is made up of 12 amino acids. Germline assignment: CDR1 GTSNPN and CDR2 SVGIG (reference sequence). Trimming shortened V by 4 bases and J by 5 bases, and 11 bases separated the two germline ends. The CDR3 sequence is CAWKVPGETQYF. The CDR3 DNA reads TGTGCCTGGAAGGTTCCAGGGGAGACCCAGTACTTC. Using reference TRBV30 and TRBJ2-5 for the parts outside the CDR3, the full variable domain is SQTIHQWPATLVQPVGSPLSLECTVEGTSNPNLYWYRQAAGRGLQLLFYSVGIGQISSEVPQNLSASRPQDRQFILSSKKLLLSDSGFYLCAWKVPGETQYFGPGTRLLVL.

The chain links TRBV18 to TRBJ1-2; 10 bases are a match to TRBD1. Germline loops: CDR1 KGHSH, CDR2 LQKENI. The CDR3 runs 18 residues. Trimming cost V 4 bases and J 4 bases; bases outside gene matches: 15. The CDR3 region is CASSHPTGGDYSSYGYTF. Written as DNA, the CDR3 is TGTGCCAGCTCACATCCGACAGGGGGCGACTATTCTAGCTATGGCTACACCTTC.